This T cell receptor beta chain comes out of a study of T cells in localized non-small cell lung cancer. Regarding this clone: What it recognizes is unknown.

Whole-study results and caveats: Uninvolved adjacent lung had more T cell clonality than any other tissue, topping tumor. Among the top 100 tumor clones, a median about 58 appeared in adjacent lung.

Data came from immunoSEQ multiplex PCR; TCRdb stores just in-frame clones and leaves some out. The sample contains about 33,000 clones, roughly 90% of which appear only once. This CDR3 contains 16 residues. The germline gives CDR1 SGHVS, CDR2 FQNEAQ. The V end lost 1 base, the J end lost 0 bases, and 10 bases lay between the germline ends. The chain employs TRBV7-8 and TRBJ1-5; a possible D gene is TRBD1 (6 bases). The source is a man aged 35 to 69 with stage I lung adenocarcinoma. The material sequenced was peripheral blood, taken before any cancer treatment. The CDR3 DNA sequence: TGTGCCAGCAGCTTAGGGGACATTCATAGCAATCAGCCCCAGCATTTT. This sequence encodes CASSLGDIHSNQPQHF.